This T cell receptor beta chain was sequenced for a study of cytomegalovirus exposure and HLA in healthy donors. Regarding the study as a whole: Prior analysis indicated that the majority of TCR beta V segments exhibited productivity approximately 87% or approximately 30% of the time. Across donors, most TCRs were seen rarely, yet some public ones were widespread. Later genetic work tied a missense DCLRE1C variant to beta-chain V and J trimming. In most subjects, TCR beta sequences reportedly gave accurate predictions of HLA-A and HLA-B alleles.

The PCR contained 60 Vbeta and 13 Jbeta primers. TCRdb's copy holds only in-frame clones and misses some; the assay was immunoSEQ multiplex PCR. Of 150,000 to 160,000 clones in the sample, roughly 83% were seen once. As to this clone: Its antigen is as yet unknown.

The CDR3 is made up of 15 amino acids. CDR1 is SQVTM and CDR2 is ANQGSEA in the germline V gene. The J segment lost 6 bases and the V segment lost 8 bases, leaving 14 bases of the junction unmatched. The source of this sequence is a man aged 25-40 years in good health and CMV-seropositive. V gene TRBV29-1 combines with J gene TRBJ2-3; TRBD2 aligns across 10 bases. The sequenced sample was PBMCs. The DNA for the CDR3 is TGCAGCCTCGGAGGATTAGCGGGAGGCGGGGATACGCAGTATTTT. It is translated as CSLGGLAGGGDTQYF.